The following is a T cell receptor (beta chain) sequence with its context. Its target antigen remains unknown. Base quality data are lacking; no much larger clone is found one base away. This record belongs to a study of control samples from healthy donors and cancer patients (dated by TCRdb to the early 2020s). Including the terminal cysteine and phenylalanine, the CDR3 comprises 14 residues. Only CDR3 DNA remains: 42 bases, in frame from the first base. V ends up 2 bases short and J 4 bases short, with an unmatched junction base count of 3. According to the germline V gene, CDR1 reads MGHDK and CDR2 reads SYGVNS. Library preparation employed the immunoSEQ multiplex PCR assay. Held by TCRdb, this immuneACCESS table contains in-frame sequences only and omits some clones. Under half of the omission traces to an unresolved V gene where checked; the cause of the rest is unknown. This sample gives about 140,000 clones in total; 80% to 95% of them show up just once. About 11% of the sample is in the top ten clones.

The sample consisted of blood. This chain joins TRBV25-1 to TRBJ2-7, with TRBD2 identical over 9 junction bases. This TCR was sampled from a man younger than 40 in good health. At the DNA level, the sequence is TGTGCCAGCAGTGAAGCGGGAGGGCCATACGAGCAGTACTTC. This gives the protein CASSEAGGPYEQYF.